This T cell receptor beta chain was sequenced in a study of early T cells in non-severe SARS-CoV-2 infection. The wider study: Unsorted whole-blood RNA was sequenced in bulk, leaving chains unpaired.

Trimming removed 2 bases from V and 2 bases from J, with 6 bases in between. The germline V gene has CDR1 SGHTA and CDR2 FQGNSA. The CDR3 runs to 14 residues. In the library, individual cDNA molecules carried attached unique molecular identifiers. In TCRdb, the 5' RACE reads were re-called with MiXCR into one record per CDR3 protein. The repertoire holds tens of thousands of distinct CDR3 sequences, with approximately 5.9% as singletons. This clonotype was observed many times. V gene TRBV7-2 combines with J gene TRBJ2-2; D gene uncertain. The clonotype originates from an adult who was a healthcare worker with PCR-confirmed SARS-CoV-2 infection or an uninfected control (not recorded which). The sequencing used whole blood, collected at baseline. The CDR3 nucleotides are TGTGCCAGCAGCTTACCACCTAACACCGGGGAGCTGTTTTTT. Translated: CASSLPPNTGELFF.